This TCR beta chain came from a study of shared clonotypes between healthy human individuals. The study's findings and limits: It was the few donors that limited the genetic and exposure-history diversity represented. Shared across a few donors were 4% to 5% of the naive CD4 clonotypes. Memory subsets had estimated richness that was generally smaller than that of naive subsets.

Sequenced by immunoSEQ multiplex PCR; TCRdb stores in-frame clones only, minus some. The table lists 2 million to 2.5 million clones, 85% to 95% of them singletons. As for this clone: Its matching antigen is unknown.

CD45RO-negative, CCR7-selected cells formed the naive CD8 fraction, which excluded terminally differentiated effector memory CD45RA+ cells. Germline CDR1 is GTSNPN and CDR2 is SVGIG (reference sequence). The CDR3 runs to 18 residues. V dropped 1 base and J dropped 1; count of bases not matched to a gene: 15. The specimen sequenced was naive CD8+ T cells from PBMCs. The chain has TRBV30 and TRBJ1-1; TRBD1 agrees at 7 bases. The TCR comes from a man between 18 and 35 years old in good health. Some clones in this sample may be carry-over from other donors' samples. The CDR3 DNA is TGTGCCTGGAGTGCCCATACAAGAAAAGGGACAGAGAACACTGAAGCTTTCTTT. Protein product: CAWSAHTRKGTENTEAFF.